A selection of T cell receptor beta chains follows, all from one sample in a study of blood T cell repertoires in COVID-19. The data were produced by immunoSEQ multiplex PCR, yet TCRdb's version contains in-frame clones alone and is incomplete. The sample includes around 230,000 clones, approximately 83% seen only once; the top ten take about 2.3%. Sequencing was performed on peripheral blood. The receptors stem from a woman between 35 and 50 years old with active or convalescent COVID-19. Both conserved end residues are part of each CDR3. A D gene is named only where the DNA matches it firmly. Size is stated for part of the rows, as once, few or many counts, or as a class when the clone is expanded.

v_gene	abundance	d_gene	j_gene	CDR3nt	CDR3aa
TRBV5-4	-	-	TRBJ1-2	TGTGCCAGCAGCTCGGGTCCGGCGGGTGGCTACACCTTC	CASSSGPAGGYTF
TRBV24-1	-	TRBD1	TRBJ2-5	TGTGCCACCAGTGACCCCTCGGGGACAGGCCAAGAGACCCAGTACTTC	CATSDPSGTGQETQYF
TRBV24-1	-	-	TRBJ2-3	TGTGCCACCAGTAAGGCGGGGGCTGGCACAGATACGCAGTATTTT	CATSKAGAGTDTQYF
TRBV28	-	TRBD1	TRBJ1-1	TGTGCCAGCTACGTGGAGGGGGCAGACGAAGCTTTCTTT	CASYVEGADEAFF
TRBV6-6	-	TRBD1	TRBJ1-6	TGTGCCAGCAGTTATAGGACAGGGGATAATTCACCCCTCCACTTT	CASSYRTGDNSPLHF
TRBV2	-	-	TRBJ1-3	TGTGCCAGTGGGGACACCATATACACCATATATTTT	CASGDTIYTIYF
TRBV5-6	-	TRBD1	TRBJ1-2	TGTGCCAGCAGCCGGGGACAGCACAACCCCTATGGCTACACCTTC	CASSRGQHNPYGYTF
TRBV5-1	-	TRBD1	TRBJ1-4	TGCGCCAGCAGGCGGACAGGGGACCATAATGAAAAACTGTTTTTT	CASRRTGDHNEKLFF
TRBV2	-	-	TRBJ1-1	TGTGCCAGCAACACACCAATGAACACTGAAGCTTTCTTT	CASNTPMNTEAFF
TRBV6-2/TRBV6-3	-	TRBD1	TRBJ1-1	TGTGCCAGCAGTTTCGACAGGGTGGAAGCTTTCTTT	CASSFDRVEAFF
TRBV2	-	-	TRBJ2-7	TGTGCCAGCCGACAGGCCCCTGGGGGCGAGCAGTACTTC	CASRQAPGGEQYF
TRBV3-1/TRBV3-2	once	-	TRBJ2-3	TGTGCCAGCAGCCCCGCGGGACGCACAGATACGCAGTATTTT	CASSPAGRTDTQYF